These 25 T cell receptor beta chains were all obtained from the same sample, sequenced in a study of shared clonotypes between healthy human individuals. The repertoire was sequenced with immunoSEQ multiplex PCR; TCRdb's copy has only in-frame clones and lacks some. Among about 1 million clones, under 80% were seen once, and the ten largest hold about 1.5%. The source material was memory CD4+ T cells sorted from blood. Subset noted: CD45RA-negative fraction. Receptors were obtained from a man younger than 35 in good health.

In the case of this clone: The sample holds other DNA sequences that translate to the same CDR3. The rearrangement uses TRBV2 and TRBJ1-3; 7 bases are a match to TRBD1. V lost 7 bases to trimming and J lost 3 bases; unmatched junction nucleotides: 3. CDR3 length equals 13 residues. Per the germline V gene, CDR1 is SNHLY and CDR2 is FYNNEI. The CDR3 DNA follows: TGTGCCAGCAAAGGGGGCGGTGGAAACACCATATATTTT. It codes for CASKGGGGNTIYF.

The chain is built from TRBV30 and TRBJ1-4; D gene unclear. Germline V gives CDR1 GTSNPN, CDR2 SVGIG (reference sequence). V lost 0 bases to trimming and J lost 8 bases, with 10 bases between them. This CDR3 comprises 13 residues. CDR3 in amino acids: CAWSVRTLEKLFF. DNA of the CDR3: TGTGCCTGGAGTGTACGGACGTTAGAAAAACTGTTTTTT. The full variable domain, completed using reference TRBV30 and TRBJ1-4, is SQTIHQWPATLVQPVGSPLSLECTVEGTSNPNLYWYRQAAGRGLQLLFYSVGIGQISSEVPQNLSASRPQDRQFILSSKKLLLSDSGFYLCAWSVRTLEKLFFGSGTQLSVL.

V is TRBV7-2 and J is TRBJ2-7; D is undetermined. The CDR3 has 14 amino acids. Per the germline V gene, CDR1 is SGHTA and CDR2 is FQGNSA. Trimming left V 3 bases short and J 0 bases short, with 9 bases between. For the CDR3, the DNA is TGTGCCAGCAGCTTTGGGTTTAACTCCTACGAGCAGTACTTC. Its protein is CASSFGFNSYEQYF.

The V and J genes are TRBV23-1 and TRBJ2-7; D may match TRBD1 or TRBD2 (5 bases each). TRBV23-1 is given ORF status, its function remaining uncertain. CDR3 length equals 19 residues. V shed 9 bases and J shed 1 base, with 31 bases lying between them. CDR3 DNA: TGCGCCAGAATTATGTCGGGGCGCCGGGTGGGGGAAGGGTCCTACGAGCAGTACTTC. Translating it yields CARIMSGRRVGEGSYEQYF.

V gene TRBV23-1 combines with J gene TRBJ1-4; D gene ambiguous. TRBV23-1 is labeled an ORF, and its function is uncertain. The length of the CDR3 is 18 residues. Trimming removed 0 bases at V and 0 bases at J, with 14 bases between. This CDR3 is CASSQSGLHPATNEKLFF. CDR3 nucleotide sequence: TGCGCCAGCAGTCAATCTGGGCTTCATCCAGCAACTAATGAAAAACTGTTTTTT.

This clone was counted once. The V call is TRBV6-1, the J call TRBJ1-1; a weak D match, TRBD1 (5 bases). The V end lost 3 bases, the J end lost 10 bases, and 15 bases lay between the germline ends. CDR3 length equals 13 residues. Germline CDR1 is MNHNS and CDR2 is SASEGT. CDR3 sequence: CASSEHLGERAFF. CDR3 nucleotides: TGTGCCAGCAGTGAGCACTTAGGGGAGCGAGCTTTCTTT.

Here the CDR3 DNA reads TGTGCCAGCAAGGACCCATCGGCGGTTGGAAATGAGCAGTTCTTC. It yields the protein CASKDPSAVGNEQFF. The V call is TRBV2, the J call TRBJ2-1; the D is unclear. CDR1 SNHLY and CDR2 FYNNEI come from the germline V gene. This CDR3 has 15 amino acids. V lost 7 bases to trimming and J lost 7 bases, with 20 bases between them.

The chain employs TRBV5-6 and TRBJ2-5, with D hard to call. From germline, CDR1 is SGHDT and CDR2 YYEEEE. V was clipped by 1 base and J by 7 bases, with 14 bases between them. This CDR3 spans 14 amino acids. CDR3 loop: CASSLRSVLGTQYF. The CDR3 DNA follows: TGTGCCAGCAGCTTGCGAAGTGTCCTGGGGACCCAGTACTTC.

This clone was counted a single time. The chain joins TRBV2 to TRBJ2-7; 7 bases agree with TRBD2. CDR3 length: 15 amino acids. V lost 6 bases, J lost 2 bases, and 10 bases stayed unmatched. The germline CDR1 and CDR2 sequences are SNHLY and FYNNEI. DNA for the CDR3: TGTGCCAGCAGAGCTCCGGGAGGCATTCCCTACGAGCAGTACTTC. Its protein is CASRAPGGIPYEQYF.

In its sample, this clone was seen a few times. The chain links TRBV2 to TRBJ2-7; 8 positions agree with TRBD1. The V segment lost 7 bases and the J segment 5 bases; nucleotides outside the gene matches: 7. The germline V gene encodes CDR1 SNHLY and CDR2 FYNNEI. CDR3 length: 13 residues. CDR3 residues: CASNAGGFDEQYF. The CDR3, as DNA: TGTGCCAGCAACGCAGGGGGCTTCGACGAGCAGTACTTC.

Details on this clone: Other DNA sequences in this sample translate to the same CDR3. The rearrangement joins TRBV28 to TRBJ1-1, with 8 bases identical to TRBD1. This CDR3 is 16 amino acids long. J was trimmed by 2 bases and V by 3 bases; bases with no gene match: 8. Looked up from germline, CDR1 is MDHEN and CDR2 is SYDVKM. In nucleotides, the CDR3 is TGTGCCAGCAGTTTCCCCAGGGGGCAGGGTAACACTGAAGCTTTCTTT. Amino acids: CASSFPRGQGNTEAFF.

This sequence joins TRBV14 and TRBJ2-5, with D uncertain. The CDR3 has 14 residues. V lost 2 bases to trimming and J lost 5 bases, with 12 bases between them. Germline V gene lookup returns CDR1 SGHDN and CDR2 FVKESK. Here the CDR3 DNA reads TGTGCCAGCAGCCAACAAAGGTTTCGGGAGACCCAGTACTTC. Protein sequence: CASSQQRFRETQYF.

This clone appeared a single time. The chain carries TRBV15 and TRBJ2-1, with D perhaps matching TRBD1 (6 bases). This CDR3 region has 14 residues. Germline CDR1 LNHNV, CDR2 YYDKDF (reference sequence). The V end lost 3 bases, the J end lost 10 bases, and 16 bases lay between the germline ends. CDR3 loop: CATSRDPGVREQFF. The CDR3 DNA reads TGTGCCACCAGCAGGGATCCAGGGGTCAGGGAGCAGTTCTTC.

The chain has TRBV5-1 and TRBJ1-6; D remains ambiguous. CDR1 and CDR2 (germline): SGHRS, YFSETQ. The CDR3 sequence is 16 residues long. V lost 0 bases and J 7 bases, leaving 14 bases between the germline ends. The CDR3 bases are TGCGCCAGCAGCTTGGACGGAGAAAGCTTCAATTCACCCCTCCACTTT. This encodes CASSLDGESFNSPLHF.

V and J are TRBV5-7 and TRBJ1-5, with a weak D call TRBD1 (6 bases). TRBV5-7 is an open reading frame whose function is uncertain. This CDR3 comprises 15 residues. The ends were cut back, 6 bases at V and 5 bases at J, with 18 bases in the middle. The CDR3 DNA sequence: TGTGCCAGCATCCTGAGGGAGGGGGTGGATCAGCCCCAGCATTTT. Protein: CASILREGVDQPQHF.

The table lists this clone with a count of one. V usage is TRBV27 and J usage is TRBJ2-5, with D maybe TRBD2 (5 bases). Germline lookup yields CDR1 MNHEY and CDR2 SMNVEV (reference sequence). Between the trimmed V and J ends, which lost 6 bases and 2 bases, there was a span of 13 bases. The length of the CDR3 is 14 residues. The CDR3 coding sequence is TGTGCCAGCAGGACCGGAGGAGGTCAAGAGACCCAGTACTTC. Translation gives CASRTGGGQETQYF.

The genes are TRBV18 and TRBJ1-5; TRBD1 matches 9 bases. V lost 3 bases and J lost 1; bases outside the gene matches: 10. This CDR3 region has 18 residues. CDR1 is KGHSH, CDR2 LQKENI, per germline. CDR3 loop: CASSPYPTGGNSNQPQHF. DNA for the CDR3: TGTGCCAGCTCACCGTACCCGACAGGGGGAAACAGCAATCAGCCCCAGCATTTT.

This chain connects TRBV5-8 to TRBJ2-7; no definite D call. The ends were cut back, 3 bases at V and 2 bases at J, with 9 bases in the middle. The CDR3 spans 13 residues. CDR1 is SGHTS, CDR2 YDEGEE, per germline. The CDR3 here is CASSSDKTYEQYF. The CDR3 region has the DNA TGTGCCAGCAGCTCTGACAAAACCTACGAGCAGTACTTC.

The gene calls are TRBV14 and TRBJ2-4; 7 nucleotides match TRBD2. Germline lookup yields CDR1 SGHDN and CDR2 FVKESK. The CDR3 sequence is 17 residues long. The V segment lost 0 bases and the J segment 1 base; nucleotides outside the gene matches: 6. The CDR3 DNA is TGTGCCAGCAGCCAAGATAGGGGCGGGAGCGCCAAAAACATTCAGTACTTC. As protein: CASSQDRGGSAKNIQYF.

Turning to this clone: This sample also contains other DNA sequences that code for the same CDR3. CDR3 sequence reads: CASSPRPTDTQYF. The CDR3 region has the DNA TGTGCCAGCAGTCCCCGCCCCACAGATACGCAGTATTTT. This chain links TRBV28 with TRBJ2-3; D is uncertain. The CDR3 is 13 residues long. From germline, CDR1 is MDHEN and CDR2 SYDVKM. Trimming stripped 5 bases from V and 2 bases from J, with 8 bases between.

This clone has a handful of counts. The chain links TRBV11-2 to TRBJ1-5; 9 bases agree with TRBD1. Germline assignment: CDR1 SGHAT and CDR2 FQNNGV. This CDR3 is built from 13 residues. After removal of 5 bases from V and 7 bases from J, the junction contained 3 bases not matched to a gene. The DNA of the CDR3 is TGTGCCAGCAGCACGGGACAGGGACAGCCCCAGCATTTT. Encoded protein: CASSTGQGQPQHF.

This rearrangement joins TRBV27 to TRBJ1-6; no reliable D call. The ends were cut back, 4 bases at V and 3 bases at J, with 4 bases in the middle. The CDR3 is 13 amino acids. The V gene's germline CDR1 is MNHEY and CDR2 SMNVEV (reference sequence). Here the CDR3 reads CASSSIYNSPLHF. The CDR3 DNA reads TGTGCCAGCAGTTCAATCTATAATTCACCCCTCCACTTT.

This sequence joins TRBV6-1 and TRBJ1-1; TRBD1 is a possible D gene (5 bases). The germline gives CDR1 MNHNS, CDR2 SASEGT. The V and J ends lost 5 bases and 5 bases respectively, with 18 bases between them. The CDR3 contains 15 residues. The CDR3 coding sequence is TGTGCCAGCAGTTCCGGGCAGGGAGGTGGGACTGAAGCTTTCTTT. Protein sequence: CASSSGQGGGTEAFF.

This clone was seen a handful of times. This rearrangement joins TRBV18 to TRBJ1-5; D is unclear. CDR3 length: 14 residues. V dropped 4 bases and J dropped 0 bases, with 7 bases sitting between them. Germline V gives CDR1 KGHSH, CDR2 LQKENI. This CDR3 is CASSLEHSNQPQHF. The CDR3 nucleotides read TGTGCCAGCTCACTAGAACATAGCAATCAGCCCCAGCATTTT.

A few counts support this clone. This chain joins TRBV29-1 and TRBJ1-1, with TRBD1 matching 8 bases. CDR3 length equals 12 residues. Trimming cost V 7 bases and J 3 bases; bases outside gene matches: 4. CDR1 is SQVTM and CDR2 is ANQGSEA in the germline V gene. In DNA, the CDR3 is TGCAGCGGCAGGGGGCTTGACACTGAAGCTTTCTTT. Translation: CSGRGLDTEAFF. Combining the CDR3 with reference TRBV29-1 and TRBJ1-1 gives the whole variable domain SAVISQKPSRDICQRGTSLTIQCQVDSQVTMMFWYRQQPGQSLTLIATANQGSEATYESGFVIDKFPISRPNLTFSTLTVSNMSPEDSSIYLCSGRGLDTEAFFGQGTRLTVV.